This T cell receptor beta chain appears in the sequencing data of a study of CD8 T cells in ankylosing spondylitis. A word on this clonotype: The antigen remains unidentified.

Looked up from germline, CDR1 is SEHNR and CDR2 is FQNEAQ (reference sequence). J lost 6 bases, V lost 6 bases, and 9 bases had no gene match. The CDR3 totals 14 residues. TCRdb reanalysed the 5' RACE reads using MiXCR and keeps one entry per CDR3 protein. The sample gives 250,000 or so distinct CDR3 sequences, 15% to 20% of which show up once; over 25% is in the top ten. Findings of the study overall: Disease-associated clones were CD8+ and fairly uncommon in peripheral blood. A subset of motif variants has previously been described in the synovial fluid and blood of reactive arthritis. There was a TCR beta motif, made of eight highly homologous variants, that appeared characteristic of ankylosing spondylitis blood.

The sequenced material came from blood, either unsorted or a sorted T cell fraction (not recorded which). This sequence originates from a male donor with ankylosing spondylitis or in good health (not recorded which). The rearrangement joins TRBV7-9 to TRBJ2-3, with TRBD2 identical over 7 bases. The CDR3 DNA is TGTGCCAGCAGAGATTCTAGCGGTCCCGATACGCAGTATTTT. Translation gives CASRDSSGPDTQYF.